This entry features one T cell receptor beta chain sequence. These data come from a study of blood T cells in healthy people across ages. Sample-barcoded 5' priming and a J-beta primer mix drove a second PCR of about 7 to 11 cycles. TCRdb fed the 5' RACE reads into MiXCR, producing one record per CDR3 protein. The sample records hundreds of thousands of distinct CDR3 sequences, more than 20% being singletons. Peripheral blood samples of roughly 9.8 milliliters were drawn from each donor. These data were likewise used in another study, on T cells of mothers and their children. Turning to that study: Samples were obtained from a few healthy Caucasian mothers and their six children. A second PCR was performed with the M1S primer. This primer added sample barcodes and 2-4 random nucleotides.

The sequencing input was blood. This clonotype was obtained from a boy between 10 and 17 years old in good health.

The CDR3 region is CAIERQEVGNIQYF. DNA for the CDR3: TGTGCCATCGAAAGACAGGAGGTGGGAAACATTCAGTACTTC. The V gene is TRBV6-6, the J gene TRBJ2-4; D may be TRBD1 (6 bases). This CDR3 has 14 residues. Germline-derived CDR1 and CDR2 are MNHNY and SVGAGI (reference sequence). V lost 10 bases and J lost 6, with 19 bases in between.